The T cell receptor (beta chain) described here comes from a study of identical twins. Ten or more counts support this clonotype. The antigen remains undetermined. The study, taken as a whole, reports: The more abundant beta clonotypes in cord blood had fewer insertions, and memory repertoires did not show this. Out-of-frame TCR alpha sharing observed in monozygotic twins exceeded model estimates. Excess sharing by twins proved weaker in beta out-of-frame sequences.

TCRdb analysed the 5' RACE reads with MiXCR anew, one entry per CDR3 protein. Found here are approximately 550,000 distinct CDR3 sequences, 20% to 25% of them singletons; the top ten hold around 0.48%. The ends lost 8 bases at V and 3 bases at J; junction bases unmatched: 1. The CDR3 length is 13 residues. Germline assignment: CDR1 MRHNA and CDR2 SNTAGT. The data were also submitted as part of a second study, on yellow fever vaccine responses in identical twins.

The sample consisted of CD4+ T cells sorted from blood. This clonotype originated in a woman aged 18-29 years in good health. The chain uses TRBV6-4 and TRBJ1-5; 10 bases align to TRBD1. The CDR3 sequence is CASGTGANQPQHF. The CDR3 region has the DNA TGTGCCAGCGGGACAGGGGCCAATCAGCCCCAGCATTTT.